The clone carrying this T cell receptor beta chain was observed a few times. The target antigen is unknown. The read falls 3 residues short of the CDR3 end, and the missing part is taken from the germline J gene. These data come from a study of T cell clonality in common variable immunodeficiency. Study outcomes and limitations: Reportedly, TCR beta sequences from common variable immunodeficiency showed fewer deletions and N-nucleotide insertions. Compared with controls, CVID subjects had fewer shared TCRbeta clones.

The assay was immunoSEQ multiplex PCR, and TCRdb's table has in-frame clones only and misses some. This sample carries approximately 34,000 clones and no singletons, and 3% to 4.5% goes to the top ten. Both groups were predominantly of Caucasian heritage. Donors gave roughly 5 to 8.5 ml heparinized peripheral whole blood. This CDR3 spans 15 amino acids. V trimming: 4 bases; J trimming: 3 bases; junction bases outside the gene matches: 5. CDR1 and CDR2 from the germline V gene are KGHSH and LQKENI. Sequenced material: peripheral blood mononuclear cells. This sequence was found in a person aged 18-69 years in good health. The rearrangement joins TRBV18 to TRBJ1-3; 8 positions match TRBD1. The DNA read from the CDR3 is TGTGCCAGCTCACTCCAGGGGGCGCTTGGAAACACC. This encodes CASSLQGALGNT. The entire CDR3 protein is CASSLQGALGNTIYF.